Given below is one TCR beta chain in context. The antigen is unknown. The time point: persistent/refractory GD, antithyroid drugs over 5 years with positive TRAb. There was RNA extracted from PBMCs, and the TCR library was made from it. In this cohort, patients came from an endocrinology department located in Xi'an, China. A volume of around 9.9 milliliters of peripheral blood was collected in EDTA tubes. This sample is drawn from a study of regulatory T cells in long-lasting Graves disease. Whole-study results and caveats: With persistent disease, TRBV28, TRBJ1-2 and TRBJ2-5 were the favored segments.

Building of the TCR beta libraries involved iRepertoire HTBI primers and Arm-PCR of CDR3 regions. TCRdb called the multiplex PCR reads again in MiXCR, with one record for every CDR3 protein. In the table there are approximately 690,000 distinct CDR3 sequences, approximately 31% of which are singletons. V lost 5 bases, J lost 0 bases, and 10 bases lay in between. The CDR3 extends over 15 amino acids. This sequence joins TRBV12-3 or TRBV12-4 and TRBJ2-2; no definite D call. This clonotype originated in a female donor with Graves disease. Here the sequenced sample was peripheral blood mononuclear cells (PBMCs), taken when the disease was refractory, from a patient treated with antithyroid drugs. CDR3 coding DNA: TGTGCCAGCAGTCCCGCGCTACCGAACACCGGGGAGCTGTTTTTT. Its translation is CASSPALPNTGELFF.